Listed here is a single TCR beta chain. The record originates from a study of blood T cell repertoires in COVID-19. Study background: Donors in the United States, Italy and Spain gave samples during acute or convalescent COVID-19. In each case, the material was cDNA or gDNA derived from T cells, B-cell-depleted T cells, or PBMCs.

As handled by the study authors: Reference gene primer amplification in the assay estimated nucleated cell counts. Sequenced by immunoSEQ multiplex PCR; TCRdb stores in-frame clones only, minus some. V, J and clone size were drawn from that table, and D and trimming were deduced from the DNA. The sample holds around 220,000 clones; 80% to 90% are singletons and the top ten take about 10%. The clonotype comes from an elderly woman with acute or convalescent COVID-19. Sequencing was carried out using peripheral blood.

The CDR3 sequence is CASSHLRTSGGSDTQYF. The CDR3 DNA follows: TGCGCCAGCAGCCACCTCAGGACTAGCGGGGGTTCTGATACGCAGTATTTT. The chain links TRBV4-3 to TRBJ2-3, with 13 bases that match TRBD2. After removal of 3 bases from V and 6 bases from J, the junction contained 9 bases not matched to a gene. The CDR3 has 17 amino acids. Germline lookup yields CDR1 LGHNA and CDR2 YSLEER.